This entry lists 25 T cell receptor beta chains sequenced from one sample in a study of CD8+ T cells in alopecia areata. Noted treatment: oral pan-JAK inhibitor, 5-10 mg twice daily. RNA, once extracted, was reverse transcribed into cDNA for use as the sequencing template. TCRdb keeps only in-frame clones here, not all; method: immunoSEQ multiplex PCR. The sample includes around 200,000 clones, around 56% of them seen just once. The sequencing used CD4+ T cells sorted from blood, collected at week 4, from a patient treated with tofacitinib. These receptors all come from a human donor with alopecia areata.

Comments on this clone: Compared with germline, one end of the junction differs, possibly owing to a read error. This CDR3 reads CASSEEAPGILIF. As DNA, the CDR3 is TGTGCCAGCAGCGAAGAGGCCCCGGGGATCCTGATATTC. The rearrangement joins TRBV2 to TRBJ2-7; maybe TRBD2 (5 bases). Germline CDR1 and CDR2: SNHLY and FYNNEI. The CDR3 runs 13 residues.

This clone was seen once. The rearrangement uses TRBV18 and TRBJ2-1; 13 bases fit TRBD2. Germline CDR1 reads KGHSH; CDR2 reads LQKENI. CDR3 length: 14 residues. V lost 2 bases, J lost 16 bases, and 8 bases stayed unmatched. This CDR3 is CASSPVPGLAGNFF. In DNA form, the CDR3 reads TGTGCCAGCTCACCAGTGCCGGGACTAGCGGGAAATTTCTTC.

The chain uses TRBV5-1 and TRBJ1-5, with D tentatively TRBD1 (6 bases). Germline-derived CDR1 and CDR2 are SGHRS and YFSETQ. The length of the CDR3 is 14 residues. Trimming pared 4 bases from V and 5 bases from J, leaving 13 bases between. The CDR3 region is CASSRGPGDQPQHF. The CDR3 bases are TGCGCCAGCAGCCGGGGCCCAGGGGATCAGCCCCAGCATTTT.

The chain combines TRBV29-1 with TRBJ2-7, with 12 bases identical to TRBD2. J was trimmed by 4 bases and V by 8 bases; bases with no gene match: 21. CDR1 is SQVTM and CDR2 is ANQGSEA in the germline V gene. The CDR3 contains 18 residues. The CDR3 DNA is TGCAGCATGGAACCGCCTAGCGGGAGGGCTTATAGGGTTTACGAGCAGTACTTC. This sequence encodes CSMEPPSGRAYRVYEQYF.

V gene TRBV5-1 combines with J gene TRBJ2-5; 10 nucleotides agree with TRBD2. Germline assignment: CDR1 SGHRS and CDR2 YFSETQ. The CDR3 length is 13 residues. V shed 3 bases, J shed 5 bases, and the junction held 1 base outside the gene matches. The CDR3 nucleotides are TGCGCCAGCAGCTCAGCGGGAGGGGAGACCCAGTACTTC. Its translation is CASSSAGGETQYF.

As DNA, the CDR3 is TGTGCCAGCAGCCTCCGGGGGCGGGAGTACCAAGAGACCCAGTACTTC. This sequence encodes CASSLRGREYQETQYF. V and J are TRBV14 and TRBJ2-5, with D perhaps matching TRBD2 (7 bases). There are 16 residues in the CDR3. The germline CDR1 and CDR2 sequences are SGHDN and FVKESK. V was clipped by 4 bases and J by 0 bases, with 15 bases between them.

The chain uses TRBV5-6 and TRBJ2-2; 8 bases line up with TRBD1. The V gene end was trimmed by 4 bases and the J gene end by 2 bases; junction bases not matched to a gene: 10. Looked up from germline, CDR1 is SGHDT and CDR2 is YYEEEE. The CDR3 totals 17 residues. The CDR3 spells CASSRRTGILNTGELFF. The CDR3 bases are TGTGCCAGCAGCAGACGGACAGGGATCCTTAACACCGGGGAGCTGTTTTTT.

The CDR3 DNA reads TGTGCCAGCAGCCCTCCGAGGGGGCCTACCGGGGAGCTGTTTTTT. It codes for CASSPPRGPTGELFF. V is TRBV25-1 and J is TRBJ2-2, with 7 nucleotides matching TRBD1. This CDR3 comprises 15 residues. The V gene's germline CDR1 is MGHDK and CDR2 SYGVNS. V lost 6 bases, J lost 5 bases, and 9 bases stayed unmatched.

V is TRBV18 and J is TRBJ2-5; 7 bases map to TRBD2. The CDR3 runs 18 residues. J gave up 2 bases and V 5 bases, and 17 bases lay outside the gene matches. Germline loops: CDR1 KGHSH, CDR2 LQKENI. CDR3 DNA sequence: TGTGCCAGCTCATCACTGGGGAAACGCGGGAGATCTCAAGAGACCCAGTACTTC. Protein product: CASSSLGKRGRSQETQYF.

A remark on this clone: The sample carries other DNA sequences with the same CDR3. This rearrangement joins TRBV29-1 to TRBJ2-2; perhaps TRBD1 as D (8 bases). There are 13 residues in the CDR3. V gave up 7 bases and J gave up 6 bases, with 15 bases separating them. Germline V gene sequence: CDR1 SQVTM, CDR2 ANQGSEA. The CDR3 DNA follows: TGCAGCGCAGGACAGGGAGGGGCCGGGGAGCTGTTTTTT. Its protein is CSAGQGGAGELFF.

The V call is TRBV7-9, the J call TRBJ2-3; tentative D call: TRBD2 (6 bases). CDR1 and CDR2 from the germline V gene are SEHNR and FQNEAQ (reference sequence). Trimming removed 5 bases from V and 0 bases from J, with 15 bases in between. The CDR3 totals 16 residues. The CDR3: CASSLKLARSTDTQYF. Written as DNA, the CDR3 is TGTGCCAGCAGCCTGAAACTAGCCCGCAGCACAGATACGCAGTATTTT.

The J gene is TRBJ2-7, the V gene TRBV30, with unresolved D. This CDR3 is built from 11 residues. Germline CDR1 is GTSNPN and CDR2 is SVGIG (reference sequence). Trimming pared 0 bases from V and 9 bases from J, leaving 9 bases between. The DNA for the CDR3 is TGTGCCTGGAGTGTAGGAATTGTGCAGTACTTC. The encoded protein is CAWSVGIVQYF.

The V and J genes are TRBV5-4 and TRBJ2-3; D remains ambiguous. The germline V gene encodes CDR1 SGHNT and CDR2 YYREEE (reference sequence). CDR3 length: 15 amino acids. Trimming pared 2 bases from V and 2 bases from J, leaving 12 bases between. CDR3 DNA sequence: TGTGCCAGCAGCTTATCACTGACCAACACAGATACGCAGTATTTT. This codes for CASSLSLTNTDTQYF.

The chain employs TRBV7-9 and TRBJ1-2; a weak D match, TRBD1 (6 bases). With 1 base removed from V and 8 bases from J, the gap between germline ends came to 17 bases. The CDR3 length is 15 residues. Germline CDR1 and CDR2: SEHNR and FQNEAQ (reference sequence). The CDR3 DNA reads as TGTGCCAGCAGCTTAGTCAGGGGCGCCGTAGGCGGCTACACCTTC. As protein: CASSLVRGAVGGYTF.

V is TRBV5-6 and J is TRBJ1-2, with 9 bases aligning to TRBD1. Trimming removed 4 bases from V and 4 bases from J; junction bases left unmatched: 8. From germline, CDR1 is SGHDT and CDR2 YYEEEE. This CDR3 spans 15 amino acids. The CDR3 is CASSPRDRAVYGYTF. As DNA, the CDR3 is TGTGCCAGCAGCCCCCGGGACAGGGCTGTCTATGGCTACACCTTC.

The V call is TRBV5-1, the J call TRBJ2-7, with D possibly being TRBD1 (6 bases). Trimming pared 4 bases from V and 3 bases from J, leaving 11 bases between. Germline CDR1 SGHRS, CDR2 YFSETQ. This CDR3 is built from 13 residues. CDR3 bases: TGCGCCAGCAGCCCGGACAGCAACTACGAGCAGTACTTC. Encoded protein: CASSPDSNYEQYF.

The V and J genes are TRBV30 and TRBJ2-2, with a possible D match to TRBD2 (6 bases). Germline CDR1 GTSNPN, CDR2 SVGIG (reference sequence). The CDR3 is 15 residues long. Trimming stripped 4 bases from V and 6 bases from J, with 18 bases between. CDR3: CAWNPGLVRSGELFF. In nucleotides, the CDR3 is TGTGCCTGGAACCCGGGACTTGTGAGATCCGGGGAGCTGTTTTTT. The full variable domain, its missing parts supplied by reference TRBV30 and TRBJ2-2, is SQTIHQWPATLVQPVGSPLSLECTVEGTSNPNLYWYRQAAGRGLQLLFYSVGIGQISSEVPQNLSASRPQDRQFILSSKKLLLSDSGFYLCAWNPGLVRSGELFFGEGSRLTVL.

This chain uses TRBV5-1 with TRBJ2-4; 8 positions match TRBD1. The CDR3 spans 12 residues. Germline V gene data show CDR1 as SGHRS and CDR2 as YFSETQ. The J segment lost 6 bases and the V segment lost 4 bases, leaving 0 bases of the junction unmatched. The CDR3 region is CASSGTGNIQYF. CDR3 nucleotides: TGCGCCAGCAGCGGGACAGGAAACATTCAGTACTTC. The variable domain in full, with the rest retrieved from reference TRBV5-1 and TRBJ2-4, is KAGVTQTPRYLIKTRGQQVTLSCSPISGHRSVSWYQQTPGQGLQFLFEYFSETQRNKGNFPGRFSGRQFSNSRSEMNVSTLELGDSALYLCASSGTGNIQYFGAGTRLSVL.

This clone was seen a few times. The chain couples TRBV7-9 to TRBJ1-1, with 9 bases matching TRBD1. CDR1 is SEHNR and CDR2 is FQNEAQ in the germline V gene (reference sequence). The J segment lost 5 bases and the V segment lost 3 bases, leaving 10 bases of the junction unmatched. This CDR3 has 16 residues. The CDR3 DNA sequence: TGTGCCAGCAGCTTTATCACAGGGGGCGCAGGGACTGAAGCTTTCTTT. This sequence encodes CASSFITGGAGTEAFF.

A word on this clone: Other DNA sequences in the sample encode the same CDR3. The rearrangement joins TRBV5-1 to TRBJ1-2; D remains ambiguous. The CDR3 has 13 amino acids. Germline V CDR1 and CDR2: SGHRS, YFSETQ. Trimming stripped 5 bases from V and 2 bases from J, with 10 bases between. The CDR3 is CASSFGSNYGYTF. The CDR3, as DNA: TGCGCCAGCAGTTTCGGATCAAACTATGGCTACACCTTC.

This clone occurred a few times. This sequence joins TRBV7-9 and TRBJ1-5; no clear D gene. This CDR3 is built from 11 residues. Per germline, CDR1 SEHNR and CDR2 FQNEAQ (reference sequence). The germline V and J ends were trimmed by 5 bases and 8 bases, with 7 bases remaining between them. CDR3 coding DNA: TGTGCCAGCAGCCTCACAGAGCCCCAGCATTTT. It codes for CASSLTEPQHF. Using reference TRBV7-9 and TRBJ1-5 for the parts outside the CDR3, the full variable domain is DTGVSQNPRHKITKRGQNVTFRCDPISEHNRLYWYRQTLGQGPEFLTYFQNEAQLEKSRLLSDRFSAERPKGSFSTLEIQRTEQGDSAMYLCASSLTEPQHFGDGTRLSIL.

The chain carries TRBV29-1 and TRBJ2-7, with 15 bases fitting TRBD2. The length of the CDR3 is 14 residues. V gave up 5 bases and J gave up 6 bases; unmatched junction bases: 5. CDR1 SQVTM and CDR2 ANQGSEA come from the germline V gene. Written as DNA, the CDR3 is TGCAGCGTTCGTAAGGGACTAGCGGGAGGCGAGCAGTACTTC. It yields the protein CSVRKGLAGGEQYF.

This clone appeared a few times. The chain carries TRBV29-1 and TRBJ2-7; 7 bases agree with TRBD1. Germline V gene lookup returns CDR1 SQVTM and CDR2 ANQGSEA. With V trimmed by 4 bases and J by 1 base, 16 bases remained unmatched. This CDR3 spans 17 amino acids. The CDR3 sequence: CSVGSRDRASRSYEQYF. The CDR3 DNA reads as TGCAGCGTTGGTTCGCGCGACAGGGCGAGCAGGTCCTACGAGCAGTACTTC.

This clone was seen more than once but under ten times. This chain uses TRBV5-1 with TRBJ1-3; D is ambiguous. Germline values: CDR1 SGHRS, CDR2 YFSETQ. Trimming pared 1 base from V and 0 bases from J, leaving 8 bases between. The CDR3 covers 15 residues. CDR3 DNA sequence: TGCGCCAGCAGCTTGCCGGAGAACTCTGGAAACACCATATATTTT. It yields the protein CASSLPENSGNTIYF.

This clone was observed once. The chain joins TRBV29-1 to TRBJ2-7; TRBD2 agrees at 7 bases. After removal of 4 bases from V and 5 bases from J, the junction contained 8 bases not matched to a gene. CDR1 is SQVTM and CDR2 is ANQGSEA in the germline V gene. The CDR3 length is 13 residues. The DNA for the CDR3 is TGCAGCGTTGTTGGGGGAGGGATACACGAGCAGTACTTC. Amino acid sequence: CSVVGGGIHEQYF.